This T cell receptor beta chain was sequenced for a study of CD8+CD57+ T cells in acquired aplastic anemia. Template material for TCR beta VDJ and CDR3 profiling consisted of genomic DNA. MiXCR, run by TCRdb on the reads, gives a single entry per CDR3 protein. There are a few hundred thousand distinct CDR3 sequences in the sample; approximately 60% occur only once, and roughly 1.3% lies in the top ten. Previously, flow cytometry had revealed CD8+CD57+ cell expansion in the patients chosen for sequencing. Germline assignment: CDR1 MGHDK and CDR2 SYGVNS. The CDR3 covers 12 residues. V was trimmed by 8 bases and J by 10 bases, leaving 17 bases between them.

The material sequenced was sorted CD4+, CD8+, or CD8+CD57+ T cells (not recorded which) from PBMCs. The receptor was derived from a human donor with aplastic anemia. This chain uses TRBV25-1 with TRBJ1-1, with TRBD1 as a possible D gene (6 bases). The CDR3 loop reads CASGERTALAFF. CDR3 DNA: TGTGCCAGCGGGGAGAGGACAGCCCTAGCTTTCTTT.